These 30 T cell receptor beta chains share one sample of origin, sequenced in a study of T cell changes during pregnancy in multiple sclerosis. Sequencing was performed with immunoSEQ multiplex PCR; in TCRdb, only in-frame clones are kept and a portion is missing. The sample lists roughly 52,000 clones, 85% to 95% seen once, with approximately 0.25% in the top ten. Source: CD4+ T cells from peripheral blood mononuclear cells, taken in the third trimester of pregnancy. The receptors originated from a female donor with multiple sclerosis, enrolled in a pregnancy study.

As for this clone: Other DNA sequences in the same sample also yield this CDR3. The V and J genes are TRBV10-3 and TRBJ2-5, with D tentatively TRBD2 (5 bases). V lost 3 bases and J 5 bases, leaving 10 bases between the germline ends. The CDR3 is made up of 13 amino acids. Germline assignment: CDR1 ENHRY and CDR2 SYGVKD. CDR3 amino acids: CAISESGGETQYF. CDR3 sequence (DNA): TGTGCCATCAGTGAAAGCGGTGGGGAGACCCAGTACTTC.

The chain links TRBV10-3 to TRBJ2-7; D might be TRBD2 (5 bases). Deletions cut 3 bases from V and 0 bases from J, with 9 bases between. The CDR3 length is 14 residues. Germline lookup yields CDR1 ENHRY and CDR2 SYGVKD. CDR3 loop: CAISDGSLSYEQYF. The CDR3 DNA reads as TGTGCCATCAGTGATGGGAGCCTCTCCTACGAGCAGTACTTC.

The chain couples TRBV7-9 to TRBJ1-1; TRBD1 matches at 9 bases. CDR1 is SEHNR and CDR2 is FQNEAQ in the germline V gene (reference sequence). V was clipped by 5 bases and J by 5 bases; unmatched bases: 9. This CDR3 has 15 residues. Here the CDR3 reads CASSPQQGAATEAFF. DNA of the CDR3: TGTGCCAGCAGCCCACAACAGGGGGCCGCGACTGAAGCTTTCTTT. Combining the CDR3 with reference TRBV7-9 and TRBJ1-1 gives the whole variable domain DTGVSQNPRHKITKRGQNVTFRCDPISEHNRLYWYRQTLGQGPEFLTYFQNEAQLEKSRLLSDRFSAERPKGSFSTLEIQRTEQGDSAMYLCASSPQQGAATEAFFGQGTRLTVV.

The rearrangement links TRBV5-4 to TRBJ2-7, with unresolved D. Germline assignment: CDR1 SGHNT and CDR2 YYREEE (reference sequence). The CDR3 runs to 14 residues. The ends were cut back, 3 bases at V and 3 bases at J, with 13 bases in the middle. The CDR3 is CASSSPGPYYEQYF. The DNA for the CDR3 is TGTGCCAGCAGCTCACCGGGTCCTTACTACGAGCAGTACTTC.

V usage is TRBV6-1 and J usage is TRBJ1-1; 8 nucleotides line up with TRBD1. V was clipped by 3 bases and J by 1 base; unmatched bases: 1. CDR1 is MNHNS and CDR2 is SASEGT in the germline V gene. There are 14 residues in the CDR3. The CDR3 DNA reads as TGTGCCAGCAGTGAGGGACAGGCGAACACTGAAGCTTTCTTT. Protein sequence: CASSEGQANTEAFF.

This sequence joins TRBV27 and TRBJ2-5; 8 bases line up with TRBD1. J lost 8 bases, V lost 6 bases, and 14 bases had no gene match. Germline V CDR1 and CDR2: MNHEY, SMNVEV (reference sequence). The CDR3 has 15 amino acids. The CDR3 sequence: CASRKLTGGFLTQYF. The CDR3 nucleotides are TGTGCCAGCAGGAAACTTACAGGGGGTTTCTTAACCCAGTACTTC.

In its sample, this clone was seen a few times. This chain links TRBV7-2 with TRBJ2-3, with D maybe TRBD2 (5 bases). With 1 base removed from V and 0 bases from J, the gap between germline ends came to 8 bases. This CDR3 has 15 residues. Germline CDR1 SGHTA, CDR2 FQGNSA. CDR3 protein: CASSLVGGSTDTQYF. CDR3 in DNA: TGTGCCAGCAGCTTAGTCGGCGGGAGCACAGATACGCAGTATTTT.

The chain links TRBV9 to TRBJ2-1; 9 bases line up with TRBD2. J was trimmed by 10 bases and V by 3 bases; bases with no gene match: 8. The length of the CDR3 is 14 residues. The germline V gene has CDR1 SGDLS and CDR2 YYNGEE. CDR3 residues: CASSARGGASEQFF. As DNA, the CDR3 is TGTGCCAGCAGCGCCCGCGGGGGGGCCAGCGAGCAGTTCTTC.

J is TRBJ1-5 and V is TRBV28; TRBD1 is a possible D gene (5 bases). This CDR3 region has 14 residues. V shed 4 bases and J shed 3 bases, with 10 bases lying between them. Germline CDR1 is MDHEN and CDR2 is SYDVKM. CDR3 nucleotide sequence: TGTGCCAGCAGTTATAGACAGTTCAATCAGCCCCAGCATTTT. Protein: CASSYRQFNQPQHF. The variable domain in full, with the rest retrieved from reference TRBV28 and TRBJ1-5, is DVKVTQSSRYLVKRTGEKVFLECVQDMDHENMFWYRQDPGLGLRLIYFSYDVKMKEKGDIPEGYSVSREKKERFSLILESASTNQTSMYLCASSYRQFNQPQHFGDGTRLSIL.

This rearrangement joins TRBV5-1 to TRBJ1-2; TRBD1 agrees at 9 bases. This CDR3 region has 15 residues. Germline V gene data show CDR1 as SGHRS and CDR2 as YFSETQ. The junction had 8 bases not matched to a gene; V was cut back by 0 bases and J by 8 bases. The CDR3 sequence: CASSLGMTGGGGYTF. DNA for the CDR3: TGCGCCAGCAGCTTGGGCATGACAGGGGGAGGCGGCTACACCTTC.

The chain employs TRBV29-1 and TRBJ2-5; D gene uncertain. The germline CDR1 and CDR2 sequences are SQVTM and ANQGSEA. V lost 6 bases and J lost 1, with 18 bases in between. The CDR3 is 15 residues long. The CDR3 loop is CSVPVPTPRQETQYF. CDR3 nucleotides: TGCAGCGTCCCCGTCCCTACTCCGCGCCAAGAGACCCAGTACTTC.

V is TRBV2 and J is TRBJ2-1; TRBD2 matches at 8 bases. CDR1 is SNHLY and CDR2 is FYNNEI in the germline V gene. The CDR3 extends over 13 amino acids. V shed 6 bases and J 5 bases; nucleotides not matched to a gene: 3. The CDR3 DNA is TGTGCCAGCAGACTAGCGGAGGACAATGAGCAGTTCTTC. Protein product: CASRLAEDNEQFF.

This chain uses TRBV13 with TRBJ1-1, with D perhaps matching TRBD1 (5 bases). CDR3 size: 14 residues. Germline V CDR1 and CDR2: PRHDT, FYEKMQ (reference sequence). Trimming shortened V by 2 bases and J by 0 bases, and 7 bases separated the two germline ends. The CDR3 region has the DNA TGTGCCAGCAGCTTACAGGGATTGAACACTGAAGCTTTCTTT. Protein sequence: CASSLQGLNTEAFF.

V usage is TRBV5-1 and J usage is TRBJ2-5; tentative D call: TRBD2 (6 bases). From germline, CDR1 is SGHRS and CDR2 YFSETQ. This CDR3 has 14 amino acids. The ends were cut back, 4 bases at V and 2 bases at J, with 12 bases in the middle. CDR3 region: CASSPGVVQETQYF. In nucleotides, the CDR3 is TGCGCCAGCAGCCCGGGGGTAGTACAAGAGACCCAGTACTTC.

This clone was observed a single time. This rearrangement joins TRBV6-1 to TRBJ2-4, with D possibly TRBD1 on 5 matching bases. This CDR3 contains 15 residues. Germline V gene sequence: CDR1 MNHNS, CDR2 SASEGT. Trimming left V 0 bases short and J 4 bases short, with 10 bases between. The CDR3 nucleotides are TGTGCCAGCAGTGAAGCTCGGGCAGGGAAAAACATTCAGTACTTC. Translated, it gives CASSEARAGKNIQYF.

The chain joins TRBV30 to TRBJ1-3; a weak D match, TRBD1 (5 bases). The V and J ends lost 0 bases and 0 bases respectively, with 12 bases between them. This CDR3 spans 16 amino acids. Germline values: CDR1 GTSNPN, CDR2 SVGIG (reference sequence). The CDR3 nucleotides read TGTGCCTGGAGTGTAATACTGACAGTCTCTGGAAACACCATATATTTT. This sequence encodes CAWSVILTVSGNTIYF.

The rearrangement links TRBV19 to TRBJ2-1; D not certain. This CDR3 has 11 amino acids. Trimming removed 5 bases at V and 4 bases at J, with 3 bases between. Germline loops: CDR1 LNHDA, CDR2 SQIVND (reference sequence). CDR3 DNA: TGTGCCAGTAGTCTGTACAATGAGCAGTTCTTC. Protein product: CASSLYNEQFF.

The rearrangement links TRBV5-6 to TRBJ1-2, with TRBD1 identical over 8 bases. The CDR3 runs to 17 residues. The V and J ends lost 0 bases and 5 bases, in that order; junction bases with no gene match: 12. Germline CDR1 is SGHDT and CDR2 is YYEEEE. CDR3 nucleotides: TGTGCCAGCAGCTTGGGGGGGAGGACAGGGCCTTCGTATGGCTACACCTTC. Protein sequence: CASSLGGRTGPSYGYTF.

This rearrangement joins TRBV5-1 to TRBJ1-1; 8 bases fit TRBD1. V dropped 2 bases and J dropped 7; count of bases not matched to a gene: 1. Germline assignment: CDR1 SGHRS and CDR2 YFSETQ. CDR3 length equals 12 residues. CDR3 amino acids: CASSFDRGEAFF. CDR3 in DNA: TGCGCCAGCAGCTTTGACAGGGGTGAAGCTTTCTTT.

The rearrangement joins TRBV27 to TRBJ2-2; TRBD1 matches 7 bases. Germline lookup yields CDR1 MNHEY and CDR2 SMNVEV (reference sequence). The CDR3 extends over 16 amino acids. After removal of 1 base from V and 0 bases from J, the junction contained 2 bases not matched to a gene. The chain's CDR3 is CASSLYRGTNTGELFF. The CDR3 DNA reads TGTGCCAGCAGTTTATACAGGGGCACGAACACCGGGGAGCTGTTTTTT.

The chain couples TRBV19 to TRBJ1-5, with unresolved D. CDR1 and CDR2 from the germline V gene are LNHDA and SQIVND (reference sequence). The CDR3 runs to 12 residues. The germline V and J ends were trimmed by 5 bases and 9 bases, with 11 bases remaining between them. The CDR3 region has the DNA TGTGCCAGTAGTTTGACACGGGGGCCCCAGCATTTT. Protein sequence: CASSLTRGPQHF.

V is TRBV27 and J is TRBJ1-3; TRBD1 matches 8 bases. CDR3 length: 16 amino acids. V was pared by 5 bases and J by 0 bases, with 6 bases of the junction left unmatched. Germline V gene sequence: CDR1 MNHEY, CDR2 SMNVEV (reference sequence). CDR3 residues: CASSPGDRNSGNTIYF. The CDR3 bases are TGTGCCAGCAGTCCAGGGGACAGGAACTCTGGAAACACCATATATTTT.

The V and J genes are TRBV5-4 and TRBJ2-1; 11 nucleotides align to TRBD2. V was pared by 5 bases and J by 3 bases, with 4 bases of the junction left unmatched. Looked up from germline, CDR1 is SGHNT and CDR2 is YYREEE (reference sequence). The CDR3 runs 15 residues. In DNA, the CDR3 is TGTGCCAGCAGTACTAGCGGGGGATACTACAATGAGCAGTTCTTC. The encoded protein is CASSTSGGYYNEQFF.

The rearrangement uses TRBV6-6 and TRBJ2-7, with no clear D. Germline CDR1 reads MNHNY; CDR2 reads SVGAGI (reference sequence). Trimming took off 1 base at V and 1 base at J, with 11 bases between the two ends. The CDR3 is 15 residues long. The CDR3 loop reads CASSYLHGGSYEQYF. The CDR3 nucleotides read TGTGCCAGCAGTTACTTACACGGCGGATCCTACGAGCAGTACTTC.

The J gene is TRBJ2-5, the V gene TRBV6-5; 12 bases match TRBD1. CDR1 and CDR2 (germline): MNHEY, SVGAGI. Trimming cost V 6 bases and J 3 bases; bases outside gene matches: 5. This CDR3 has 15 amino acids. CDR3 residues: CASSPGTGGEETQYF. CDR3 sequence (DNA): TGTGCCAGCAGCCCCGGGACAGGGGGCGAAGAGACCCAGTACTTC.

The chain combines TRBV7-2 with TRBJ2-3, with 11 bases matching TRBD2. The CDR3 totals 13 residues. The J segment lost 6 bases and the V segment lost 7 bases, leaving 3 bases of the junction unmatched. Germline-derived CDR1 and CDR2 are SGHTA and FQGNSA. The CDR3 region has the DNA TGTGCCAGCACCGGACTAGCGGGCGATACGCAGTATTTT. Encoded protein: CASTGLAGDTQYF.

The chain recombines TRBV4-2 with TRBJ1-4; the match to TRBD1 covers 9 bases. The CDR3 loop spans 19 amino acids. Germline V lookup: CDR1 LGHNA, CDR2 YNFKEQ. V lost 1 base, J lost 6 bases, and 15 bases stayed unmatched. The CDR3 here is CASSQGTGQGPSSHEKLFF. The CDR3 DNA is TGTGCCAGCAGCCAAGGAACGGGACAGGGTCCTAGTAGTCATGAAAAACTGTTTTTT.

The genes are TRBV7-7 and TRBJ2-1; 10 bases line up with TRBD2. The germline gives CDR1 SSHAT, CDR2 FNYEAQ (reference sequence). Germline trimming cut 3 bases from V and 7 bases from J; bases unmatched to any gene: 9. The CDR3 runs to 16 residues. This chain's CDR3 is CASSFSLAGTGNEQFF. CDR3 DNA: TGTGCCAGCAGCTTCTCACTAGCGGGAACCGGTAATGAGCAGTTCTTC. The full variable domain, rest sourced from reference TRBV7-7 and TRBJ2-1, is GAGVSQSPRYKVTKRGQDVTLRCDPISSHATLYWYQQALGQGPEFLTYFNYEAQPDKSGLPSDRFSAERPEGSISTLTIQRTEQRDSAMYRCASSFSLAGTGNEQFFGPGTRLTVL.

This clone has a handful of counts. CDR3 DNA: TGTGCCAGTAGTTCGGGACAGCTCACTGAAGCTTTCTTT. Encoded protein: CASSSGQLTEAFF. The gene calls are TRBV19 and TRBJ1-1; 7 bases agree with TRBD1. Germline V gene data show CDR1 as LNHDA and CDR2 as SQIVND (reference sequence). V shed 5 bases, J shed 4 bases, and the junction held 4 bases outside the gene matches. The CDR3 extends over 13 amino acids.

The CDR3 sequence is CASSLKTYSNTGELFF. The DNA for the CDR3 is TGTGCCAGCAGCTTAAAGACATATTCGAACACCGGGGAGCTGTTTTTT. The rearrangement joins TRBV5-5 to TRBJ2-2; D remains unclear. This CDR3 spans 16 amino acids. V shed 2 bases and J shed 0 bases, with 11 bases lying between them. Per the germline V gene, CDR1 is SGHKS and CDR2 is YYEKEE (reference sequence).